This TCR beta chain was captured in a study of T cell responses to AZD1222 COVID-19 vaccine. This clone was seen only once. No antigen is known for it. Sequencing used immunoSEQ multiplex PCR; TCRdb keeps in-frame clones, though not all of them. The sample has tens of thousands of clones, 91% seen once; the top ten hold less than 5.5%. The CDR3 runs to 16 residues. Trimming at V came to 6 bases and at J to 4 bases, leaving 5 bases not matched to a gene. Germline CDR1 reads LNHDA; CDR2 reads SQIVND (reference sequence). Overall study results and limits: Donor demographics were predominantly white British with a female majority; clonal diversity may be underestimated. Spike-wide coverage was observed for vaccine-associated CD4 TCRs, with dominant responses at 160-218 and 743-854. Nearly half of spike-specific TCRs reportedly go after variant regions that carry no mutations. Sampling that yielded the repertoires occurred only after the peak T cell response.

The source is an adult in good health. Sequenced material: peripheral blood, taken on day 0 of MenACWY control vaccination. The V gene is TRBV19, the J gene TRBJ2-2, with 13 bases fitting TRBD2. CDR3 DNA sequence: TGTGCCAGTAGCGGACTAGCGGGAGTAACCACCGGGGAGCTGTTTTTT. It translates to CASSGLAGVTTGELFF.